This section outlines one TCR beta chain sequence together with its context. Its antigen is currently unknown. The source of the sample is a study of shared clonotypes between healthy human individuals. Across the study: Each donor's CD4 naive and CD4 memory cells filled three plates apiece, CD8 naive two, and CD8 memory one.

Some clones are missing from TCRdb's copy, which holds only in-frame ones; the method was immunoSEQ multiplex PCR. The sample records millions of clones, over 85% being singletons. Germline lookup yields CDR1 MNHEY and CDR2 SMNVEV (reference sequence). The CDR3 contains 13 residues. The V and J ends lost 3 bases and 5 bases respectively, with 10 bases between them. Study-level results: Represented genetic and exposure-history diversity was restricted by having few donors. The study generally estimated greater richness for naive than memory subsets.

The sample consisted of naive CD4+ T cells sorted from blood. Subset specified: CD45RA+ positively selected. The source of this sequence is a man aged 18 to 30 in good health. The chain couples TRBV27 to TRBJ1-2; unclear D gene. In DNA, the CDR3 is TGTGCCAGCAGTTTCGCAGGTTCATATGGCTACACCTTC. Its protein product is CASSFAGSYGYTF.